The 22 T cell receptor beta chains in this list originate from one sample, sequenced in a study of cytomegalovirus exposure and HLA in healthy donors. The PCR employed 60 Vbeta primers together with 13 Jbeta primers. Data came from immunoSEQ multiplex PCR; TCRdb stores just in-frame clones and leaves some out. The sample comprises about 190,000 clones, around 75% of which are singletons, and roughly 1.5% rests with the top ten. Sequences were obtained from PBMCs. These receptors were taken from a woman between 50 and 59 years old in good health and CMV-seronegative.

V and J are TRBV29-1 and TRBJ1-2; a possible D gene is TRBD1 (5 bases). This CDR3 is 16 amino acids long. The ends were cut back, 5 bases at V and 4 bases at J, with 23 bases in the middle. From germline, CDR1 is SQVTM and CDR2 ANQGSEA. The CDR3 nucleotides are TGCAGCGTTTACGGGGTTTCGGGGGTAGGAGGCTATGGCTACACCTTC. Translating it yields CSVYGVSGVGGYGYTF. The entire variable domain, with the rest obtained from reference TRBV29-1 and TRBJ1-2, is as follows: SAVISQKPSRDICQRGTSLTIQCQVDSQVTMMFWYRQQPGQSLTLIATANQGSEATYESGFVIDKFPISRPNLTFSTLTVSNMSPEDSSIYLCSVYGVSGVGGYGYTFGSGTRLTVV.

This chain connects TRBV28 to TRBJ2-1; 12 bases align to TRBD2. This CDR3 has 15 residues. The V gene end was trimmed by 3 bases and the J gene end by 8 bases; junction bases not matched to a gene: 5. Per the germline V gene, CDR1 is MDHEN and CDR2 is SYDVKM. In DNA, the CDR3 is TGTGCCAGCAGTTTCAGGACTAGCGGGGAGGATGAGCAGTTCTTC. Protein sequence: CASSFRTSGEDEQFF.

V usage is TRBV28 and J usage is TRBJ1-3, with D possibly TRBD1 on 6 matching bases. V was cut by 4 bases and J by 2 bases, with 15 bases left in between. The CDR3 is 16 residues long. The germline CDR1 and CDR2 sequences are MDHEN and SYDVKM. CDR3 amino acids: CASSSAGVRTGNTIYF. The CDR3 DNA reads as TGTGCCAGCAGTTCCGCAGGGGTAAGGACTGGAAACACCATATATTTT.

Here the CDR3 DNA reads TGCGCCAGCAGCCGCCTAGGTGCCGGGACTAGGGACTACGAGCAGTACTTC. This encodes CASSRLGAGTRDYEQYF. This chain uses TRBV4-1 with TRBJ2-7; 8 nucleotides line up with TRBD2. Germline trimming cut 4 bases from V and 3 bases from J; bases unmatched to any gene: 14. This CDR3 is 17 amino acids long. CDR1 is MGHRA and CDR2 is YSYEKL in the germline V gene.

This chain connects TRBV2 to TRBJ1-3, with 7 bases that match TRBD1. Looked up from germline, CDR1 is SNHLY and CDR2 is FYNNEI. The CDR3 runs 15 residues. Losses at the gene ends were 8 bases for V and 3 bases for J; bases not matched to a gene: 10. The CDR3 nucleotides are TGTGCCAGCGGGACCGCGCAGGGGGTTGGAAACACCATATATTTT. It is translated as CASGTAQGVGNTIYF.

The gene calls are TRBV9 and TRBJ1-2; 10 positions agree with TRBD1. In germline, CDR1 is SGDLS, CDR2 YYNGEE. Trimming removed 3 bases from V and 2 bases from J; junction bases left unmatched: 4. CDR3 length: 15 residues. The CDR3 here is CASSARQGANYGYTF. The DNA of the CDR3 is TGTGCCAGCAGCGCCCGACAGGGGGCAAACTATGGCTACACCTTC. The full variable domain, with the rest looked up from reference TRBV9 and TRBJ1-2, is DSGVTQTPKHLITATGQRVTLRCSPRSGDLSVYWYQQSLDQGLQFLIQYYNGEERAKGNILERFSAQQFPDLHSELNLSSLELGDSALYFCASSARQGANYGYTFGSGTRLTVV.

The CDR3 sequence: CASSLSGETQYF. In DNA, the CDR3 is TGCGCCAGCAGCTTGTCGGGAGAGACCCAGTACTTC. V and J are TRBV5-1 and TRBJ2-5; D not resolved. The CDR3 length is 12 residues. Germline-derived CDR1 and CDR2 are SGHRS and YFSETQ. V lost 1 base and J 4 bases, leaving 5 bases between the germline ends.

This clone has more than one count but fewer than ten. The CDR3 spells CASWGQGNYGYTF. CDR3 nucleotides: TGTGCCAGCTGGGGACAAGGCAACTATGGCTACACCTTC. The gene calls are TRBV2 and TRBJ1-2, with a possible D match to TRBD1 (6 bases). There are 13 residues in the CDR3. Trimming took 8 bases from V and 2 from J, leaving 12 bases between them. Germline loops: CDR1 SNHLY, CDR2 FYNNEI.

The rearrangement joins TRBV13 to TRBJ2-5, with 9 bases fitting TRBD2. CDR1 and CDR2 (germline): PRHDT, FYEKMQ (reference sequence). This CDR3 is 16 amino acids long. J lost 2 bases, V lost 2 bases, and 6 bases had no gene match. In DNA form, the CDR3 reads TGTGCCAGCAGCTTAAGGGCTAGCGGGGCTCAAGAGACCCAGTACTTC. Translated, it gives CASSLRASGAQETQYF.

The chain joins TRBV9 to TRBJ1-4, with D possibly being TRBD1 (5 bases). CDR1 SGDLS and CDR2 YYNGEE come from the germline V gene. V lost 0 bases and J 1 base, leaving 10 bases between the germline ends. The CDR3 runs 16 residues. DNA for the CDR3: TGTGCCAGCAGCGTAGACCAGGGCCGAACTAATGAAAAACTGTTTTTT. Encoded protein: CASSVDQGRTNEKLFF. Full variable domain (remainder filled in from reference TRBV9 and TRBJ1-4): DSGVTQTPKHLITATGQRVTLRCSPRSGDLSVYWYQQSLDQGLQFLIQYYNGEERAKGNILERFSAQQFPDLHSELNLSSLELGDSALYFCASSVDQGRTNEKLFFGSGTQLSVL.

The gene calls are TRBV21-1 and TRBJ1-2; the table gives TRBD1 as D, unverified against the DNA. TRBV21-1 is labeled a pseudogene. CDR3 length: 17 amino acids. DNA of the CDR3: TGTGCCAGCAGCAAAGCCCCACCAGGGTATACAAACTATGGCTACACCTTC. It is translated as CASSKAPPGYTNYGYTF.

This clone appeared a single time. CDR3 protein: CASSFGQGRVESTEAFF. The CDR3 nucleotides read TGTGCCAGCAGTTTTGGACAGGGTAGAGTTGAAAGCACTGAAGCTTTCTTT. The rearrangement links TRBV27 to TRBJ1-1, with TRBD1 identical over 8 bases. CDR1 is MNHEY, CDR2 SMNVEV, per germline (reference sequence). The V gene end was trimmed by 3 bases and the J gene end by 4 bases; junction bases not matched to a gene: 13. The CDR3 has 17 residues.

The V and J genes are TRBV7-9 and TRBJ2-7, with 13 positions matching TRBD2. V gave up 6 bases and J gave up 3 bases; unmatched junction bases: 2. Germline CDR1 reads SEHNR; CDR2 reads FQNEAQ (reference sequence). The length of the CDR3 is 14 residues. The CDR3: CASRRLAGGYEQYF. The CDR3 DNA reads TGTGCCAGCAGACGACTAGCGGGAGGCTACGAGCAGTACTTC.

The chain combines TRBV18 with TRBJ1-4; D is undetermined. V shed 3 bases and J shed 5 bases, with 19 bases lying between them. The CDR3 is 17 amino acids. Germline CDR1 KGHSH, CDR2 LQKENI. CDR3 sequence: CASSPPDVAGWNEKLFF. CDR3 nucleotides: TGTGCCAGCTCACCGCCCGACGTTGCGGGCTGGAATGAAAAACTGTTTTTT.

CDR3 loop: CASSPGTGTSGETQYF. For the CDR3, the DNA is TGCGCCAGCAGCCCCGGGACAGGGACGTCCGGCGAGACCCAGTACTTC. The chain combines TRBV5-1 with TRBJ2-5, with TRBD1 identical over 9 bases. This CDR3 has 16 amino acids. Trimming took 4 bases from V and 5 from J; bases not matched to a gene: 12. Germline V CDR1 and CDR2: SGHRS, YFSETQ.

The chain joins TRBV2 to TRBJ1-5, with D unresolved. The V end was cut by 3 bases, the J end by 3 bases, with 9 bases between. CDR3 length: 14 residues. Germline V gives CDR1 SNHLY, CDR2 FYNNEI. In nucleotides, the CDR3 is TGTGCCAGCAGTGACAGACGGGTCAATCAGCCCCAGCATTTT. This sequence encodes CASSDRRVNQPQHF. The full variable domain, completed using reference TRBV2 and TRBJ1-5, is EPEVTQTPSHQVTQMGQEVILRCVPISNHLYFYWYRQILGQKVEFLVSFYNNEISEKSEIFDDQFSVERPDGSNFTLKIRSTKLEDSAMYFCASSDRRVNQPQHFGDGTRLSIL.

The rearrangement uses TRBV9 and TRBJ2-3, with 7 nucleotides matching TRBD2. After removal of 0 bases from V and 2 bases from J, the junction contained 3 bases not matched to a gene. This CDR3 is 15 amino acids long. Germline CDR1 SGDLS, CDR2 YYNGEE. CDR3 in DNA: TGTGCCAGCAGCGTAGTGGGGGGGGACACAGATACGCAGTATTTT. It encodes CASSVVGGDTDTQYF.

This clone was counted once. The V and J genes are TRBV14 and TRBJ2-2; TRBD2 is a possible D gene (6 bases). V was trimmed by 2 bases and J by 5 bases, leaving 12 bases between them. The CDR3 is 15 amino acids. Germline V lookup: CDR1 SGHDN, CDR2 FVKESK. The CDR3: CASSQYGSRTGELFF. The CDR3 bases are TGTGCCAGCAGCCAATACGGGAGCAGGACCGGGGAGCTGTTTTTT.

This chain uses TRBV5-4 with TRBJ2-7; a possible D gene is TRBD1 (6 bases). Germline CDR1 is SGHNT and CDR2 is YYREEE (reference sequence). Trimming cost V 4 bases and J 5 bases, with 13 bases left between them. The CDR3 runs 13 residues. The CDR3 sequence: CASSPMTGNEQYF. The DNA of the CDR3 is TGTGCCAGCAGCCCTATGACAGGTAACGAGCAGTACTTC. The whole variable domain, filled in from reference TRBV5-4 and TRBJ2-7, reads ETGVTQSPTHLIKTRGQQVTLRCSSQSGHNTVSWYQQALGQGPQFIFQYYREEENGRGNFPPRFSGLQFPNYSSELNVNALELDDSALYLCASSPMTGNEQYFGPGTRLTVT.

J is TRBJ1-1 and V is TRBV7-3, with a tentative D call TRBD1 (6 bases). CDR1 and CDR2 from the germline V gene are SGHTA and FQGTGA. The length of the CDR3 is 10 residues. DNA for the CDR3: TGTGTCCCCTGGCAGGGGGAAGCTTTCTTT. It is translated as CVPWQGEAFF.

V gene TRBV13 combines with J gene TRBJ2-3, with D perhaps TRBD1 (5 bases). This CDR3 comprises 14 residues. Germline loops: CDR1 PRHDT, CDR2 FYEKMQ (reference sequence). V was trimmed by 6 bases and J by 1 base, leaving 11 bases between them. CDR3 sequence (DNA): TGTGCCAGCAGACTCCTCAGGGGCACAGATACGCAGTATTTT. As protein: CASRLLRGTDTQYF.

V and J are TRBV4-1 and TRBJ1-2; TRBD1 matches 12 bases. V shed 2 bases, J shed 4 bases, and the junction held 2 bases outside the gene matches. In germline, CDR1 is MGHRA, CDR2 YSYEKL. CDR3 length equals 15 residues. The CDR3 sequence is CASSQPGQGAYGYTF. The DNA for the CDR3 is TGCGCCAGCAGCCAACCGGGACAGGGGGCCTATGGCTACACCTTC.